The entry below gives a single T cell receptor (beta chain) sequence along with its context. Looked up from germline, CDR1 is SGHRS and CDR2 is YFSETQ. The CDR3 loop spans 17 amino acids. Losses at the gene ends were 1 base for V and 6 bases for J; bases not matched to a gene: 4. These data belong to a study of blood T cell repertoires in COVID-19. On the study more broadly: In each case, the material was cDNA or gDNA derived from T cells, B-cell-depleted T cells, or PBMCs.

Produced via immunoSEQ multiplex PCR; TCRdb's table is partial and in-frame only. This sample yields around 280,000 clones, of which 90% are seen a single time; about 1.7% belongs to the top ten. The source of this sequence is a woman aged 18-30 years with acute COVID-19. The sequenced material came from PBMCs or T cells enriched from blood (not recorded which). The J gene is TRBJ2-2, the V gene TRBV5-1, with 15 bases aligning to TRBD2. This CDR3 is CASSLKGTSGRSGELFF. CDR3 DNA: TGCGCCAGCAGCTTGAAGGGGACTAGCGGGAGGTCCGGGGAGCTGTTTTTT.